Presented here are 28 T cell receptor beta chains from one specimen sequenced in a study of blood T cell repertoires in COVID-19. Profiling relied on immunoSEQ multiplex PCR, and the TCRdb table lists in-frame clones only, not all of them. Of about 70,000 clones listed, 75% are singletons. The sequencing sample was made of peripheral blood. These receptors came from a man between 70 and 80 years old with acute or convalescent COVID-19.

This sequence joins TRBV3-1 (or the pseudogene TRBV3-2) and TRBJ2-7; 7 nucleotides match TRBD2. Germline V gene data show CDR1 as LGHDT and CDR2 as YNNKEL (reference sequence). CDR3 size: 16 residues. V lost 0 bases, J lost 4 bases, and 9 bases stayed unmatched. The CDR3 region has the DNA TGTGCCAGCAGCCAAGAGGGGAGGGGCGCGTCATACGAGCAGTACTTC. It translates to CASSQEGRGASYEQYF.

The chain couples TRBV18 to TRBJ1-2; 9 bases are a match to TRBD1. CDR1 is KGHSH, CDR2 LQKENI, per germline. The CDR3 is 14 residues long. Losses at the gene ends were 3 bases for V and 3 bases for J; bases not matched to a gene: 2. The DNA for the CDR3 is TGTGCCAGCTCACCGGGACAGGGAGACTATGGCTACACCTTC. Its translation: CASSPGQGDYGYTF.

This clone was picked up a small number of times. V is TRBV5-8 and J is TRBJ2-5; 8 nucleotides agree with TRBD2. The germline gives CDR1 SGHTS, CDR2 YDEGEE. Germline trimming cut 3 bases from V and 0 bases from J; bases unmatched to any gene: 7. The CDR3 is made up of 16 amino acids. Written as DNA, the CDR3 is TGTGCCAGCAGCTCGGGAGGGAATACTCACCAAGAGACCCAGTACTTC. Its protein product is CASSSGGNTHQETQYF.

The gene calls are TRBV14 and TRBJ2-5; D unclear. Germline CDR1 reads SGHDN; CDR2 reads FVKESK. The CDR3 has 14 residues. Trimming stripped 4 bases from V and 0 bases from J, with 9 bases between. CDR3 nucleotide sequence: TGTGCCAGCAGCCCCCTAACCAACCAAGAGACCCAGTACTTC. It is translated as CASSPLTNQETQYF.

The V call is TRBV7-9, the J call TRBJ2-1; D might be TRBD2 (8 bases). In germline, CDR1 is SEHNR, CDR2 FQNEAQ (reference sequence). The V gene lost 5 bases and the J gene lost 6 bases, with 20 bases spanning the gap. The CDR3 totals 16 residues. CDR3 in DNA: TGTGCCAGCAGCCATCGGGGGACTAGGGGGCCCAATGAGCAGTTCTTC. This encodes CASSHRGTRGPNEQFF.

This clone was detected only a few times. The V and J genes are TRBV24-1 and TRBJ2-1; D might be TRBD2 (6 bases). Trimming took 2 bases from V and 2 from J, leaving 9 bases between them. The CDR3 loop spans 15 amino acids. Germline CDR1 reads KGHDR; CDR2 reads SFDVKD. CDR3 sequence (DNA): TGTGCCACCAGTGATTACCTAGCGACCTACAATGAGCAGTTCTTC. Translated, it gives CATSDYLATYNEQFF.

The genes are TRBV6-1 and TRBJ1-1; unclear D gene. Germline CDR1 is MNHNS and CDR2 is SASEGT. The CDR3 loop spans 14 amino acids. Trimming took off 2 bases at V and 6 bases at J, with 13 bases between the two ends. The CDR3 DNA reads TGTGCCAGCAGTGAAAGTATGGGCAGGCCTGAAGCTTTCTTT. This codes for CASSESMGRPEAFF.

This clone was counted a few times. The rearrangement uses TRBV7-2 and TRBJ2-7; 10 bases align to TRBD1. Germline V gene lookup returns CDR1 SGHTA and CDR2 FQGNSA. J gave up 6 bases and V 5 bases, and 4 bases lay outside the gene matches. The CDR3 contains 13 residues. CDR3 DNA: TGTGCCAGCAGCCGGGACAGGGGCGTCGAGCAGTACTTC. This gives the protein CASSRDRGVEQYF.

This chain connects TRBV5-1 to TRBJ2-2; 7 positions agree with TRBD1. The CDR3 runs 15 residues. Per the germline V gene, CDR1 is SGHRS and CDR2 is YFSETQ. V trimming: 3 bases; J trimming: 4 bases; junction bases outside the gene matches: 6. Written as DNA, the CDR3 is TGCGCCAGCAGCTCAAGACAGGGAATCACCGGGGAGCTGTTTTTT. Encoded protein: CASSSRQGITGELFF.

The chain links TRBV28 to TRBJ2-1; no clear D gene. CDR1 is MDHEN and CDR2 is SYDVKM in the germline V gene. This CDR3 has 14 residues. V dropped 2 bases and J dropped 1 base, with 6 bases sitting between them. CDR3 nucleotides: TGTGCCAGCAGTTTAGACACATCCTACAATGAGCAGTTCTTC. Amino acids: CASSLDTSYNEQFF.

This chain uses TRBV19 with TRBJ2-7; 9 bases are a match to TRBD2. Germline V gene data show CDR1 as LNHDA and CDR2 as SQIVND (reference sequence). The CDR3 contains 15 residues. With 1 base clipped from V and 2 bases from J, the junction kept 3 bases outside the gene matches. The CDR3 region has the DNA TGTGCCAGTAGTATAGGACTAGCGGATCCCTACGAGCAGTACTTC. Amino acids: CASSIGLADPYEQYF.

This clone was seen more than once but under ten times. The rearrangement uses TRBV18 and TRBJ2-5; a possible D gene is TRBD1 (6 bases). V was shortened by 2 bases and J by 2 bases, with 12 bases between the two germline ends. The CDR3 has 15 residues. Per the germline V gene, CDR1 is KGHSH and CDR2 is LQKENI. The CDR3 sequence: CASSPGQTGQETQYF. CDR3 DNA: TGTGCCAGCTCACCAGGACAGACTGGACAAGAGACCCAGTACTTC.

The V and J genes are TRBV14 and TRBJ2-3, with D uncertain. V lost 1 base to trimming and J lost 8 bases, with 13 bases between them. The CDR3 contains 14 residues. Germline CDR1 SGHDN, CDR2 FVKESK. In DNA, the CDR3 is TGTGCCAGCAGCCAAGGGAACTTGCCGGGTACGCAGTATTTT. Its protein is CASSQGNLPGTQYF.

The chain combines TRBV7-9 with TRBJ1-3, with D possibly matching TRBD1 (5 bases). The CDR3 runs to 15 residues. The V gene lost 0 bases and the J gene lost 2 bases, with 8 bases spanning the gap. Germline V gene lookup returns CDR1 SEHNR and CDR2 FQNEAQ (reference sequence). CDR3 DNA sequence: TGTGCCAGCAGCTTAGCGCAGACAGCTGGAAACACCATATATTTT. Amino acids: CASSLAQTAGNTIYF. The entire variable domain, with the rest obtained from reference TRBV7-9 and TRBJ1-3, is as follows: DTGVSQNPRHKITKRGQNVTFRCDPISEHNRLYWYRQTLGQGPEFLTYFQNEAQLEKSRLLSDRFSAERPKGSFSTLEIQRTEQGDSAMYLCASSLAQTAGNTIYFGEGSWLTVV.

This clone occurred a few times. The rearrangement links TRBV20-1 to TRBJ2-7; D is ambiguous. The CDR3 loop spans 11 amino acids. Germline V gene data show CDR1 as DFQATT and CDR2 as SNEGSKA (reference sequence). V dropped 5 bases and J dropped 11 bases, with 16 bases sitting between them. CDR3 region: CSAEESPLEYF. Here the CDR3 DNA reads TGCAGTGCTGAGGAGTCTCCACTTGAGTACTTC.

The V gene is TRBV2, the J gene TRBJ1-4; D possibly corresponds to TRBD1 (5 bases). V was shortened by 6 bases and J by 5 bases, with 10 bases between the two germline ends. Looked up from germline, CDR1 is SNHLY and CDR2 is FYNNEI. CDR3 length: 13 amino acids. In DNA, the CDR3 is TGTGCCAGCAGCCGGGGGGACAATGAAAAACTGTTTTTT. Encoded protein: CASSRGDNEKLFF. Full variable domain (remainder filled in from reference TRBV2 and TRBJ1-4): EPEVTQTPSHQVTQMGQEVILRCVPISNHLYFYWYRQILGQKVEFLVSFYNNEISEKSEIFDDQFSVERPDGSNFTLKIRSTKLEDSAMYFCASSRGDNEKLFFGSGTQLSVL.

V is TRBV15 and J is TRBJ1-1, with D possibly TRBD1 on 5 matching bases. Trimming shortened V by 1 base and J by 2 bases, and 8 bases separated the two germline ends. Germline loops: CDR1 LNHNV, CDR2 YYDKDF (reference sequence). This CDR3 is built from 14 residues. CDR3 nucleotide sequence: TGTGCCACCAGCAGAGGGGGGGGAAACACTGAAGCTTTCTTT. It codes for CATSRGGGNTEAFF.

The genes are TRBV19 and TRBJ1-5, with 7 positions matching TRBD1. CDR3 length: 17 residues. Germline CDR1 and CDR2: LNHDA and SQIVND (reference sequence). Trimming cost V 1 base and J 3 bases; bases outside gene matches: 9. The CDR3 sequence: CASSIGWKQGLNQPQHF. As DNA, the CDR3 is TGTGCCAGTAGTATAGGCTGGAAACAGGGGCTCAATCAGCCCCAGCATTTT.

The V gene is TRBV7-8, the J gene TRBJ2-7; the match to TRBD2 covers 11 bases. J lost 12 bases, V lost 3 bases, and 7 bases had no gene match. Germline CDR1 SGHVS, CDR2 FQNEAQ. This CDR3 spans 13 amino acids. The CDR3 spells CASSFLSGRDLYF. In DNA, the CDR3 is TGTGCCAGCAGCTTTCTTAGCGGGAGGGACCTGTACTTC.

The chain couples TRBV15 to TRBJ2-5, with 10 bases fitting TRBD2. Per the germline V gene, CDR1 is LNHNV and CDR2 is YYDKDF (reference sequence). There are 15 residues in the CDR3. Trimming removed 8 bases from V and 2 bases from J; junction bases left unmatched: 8. The chain's CDR3 is CATARWTSGQETQYF. As DNA, the CDR3 is TGTGCCACCGCGCGATGGACTAGCGGACAAGAGACCCAGTACTTC.

This chain links TRBV19 with TRBJ2-3, with D tentatively TRBD2 (6 bases). V was shortened by 3 bases and J by 2 bases, with 12 bases between the two germline ends. This CDR3 is built from 15 residues. Germline V gives CDR1 LNHDA, CDR2 SQIVND (reference sequence). The CDR3 sequence is CASSMGGLITDTQYF. CDR3 bases: TGTGCCAGTAGTATGGGGGGACTCATCACAGATACGCAGTATTTT.

CDR3 sequence: CASSRQTGNYEQYF. As DNA, the CDR3 is TGTGCCAGCAGCCGTCAGACAGGGAACTACGAGCAGTACTTC. The rearrangement uses TRBV3-1 (or the pseudogene TRBV3-2) and TRBJ2-7; TRBD1 matches 7 bases. This CDR3 is 14 amino acids long. Germline V gives CDR1 LGHDT, CDR2 YNNKEL (reference sequence). V trimming: 4 bases; J trimming: 3 bases; junction bases outside the gene matches: 6.

The rearrangement joins TRBV18 to TRBJ2-3; no reliable D call. Per the germline V gene, CDR1 is KGHSH and CDR2 is LQKENI. The CDR3 covers 14 residues. The ends were cut back, 0 bases at V and 4 bases at J, with 8 bases in the middle. In nucleotides, the CDR3 is TGTGCCAGCTCACCACCCCCAGTTTCAGATACGCAGTATTTT. It encodes CASSPPPVSDTQYF.

The chain employs TRBV27 and TRBJ1-4; the match to TRBD1 covers 9 bases. V gave up 5 bases and J gave up 8 bases; unmatched junction bases: 9. The CDR3 has 15 amino acids. Germline CDR1 MNHEY, CDR2 SMNVEV (reference sequence). DNA for the CDR3: TGTGCCAGCAGTAGGTTAACAGGGGGCTTAGAAAAACTGTTTTTT. Protein product: CASSRLTGGLEKLFF.

The chain links TRBV19 to TRBJ2-5; D not resolved. This CDR3 comprises 13 residues. Between the trimmed V and J ends, which lost 4 bases and 5 bases, there was a span of 11 bases. Germline-derived CDR1 and CDR2 are LNHDA and SQIVND (reference sequence). CDR3 sequence: CASSRSESETQYF. The CDR3, as DNA: TGTGCCAGTAGTAGGAGCGAATCTGAGACCCAGTACTTC. Based on the CDR3 plus reference TRBV19 and TRBJ2-5, the full variable domain is DGGITQSPKYLFRKEGQNVTLSCEQNLNHDAMYWYRQDPGQGLRLIYYSQIVNDFQKGDIAEGYSVSREKKESFPLTVTSAQKNPTAFYLCASSRSESETQYFGPGTRLLVL.

V usage is TRBV5-6 and J usage is TRBJ2-3; D is perhaps TRBD2 (5 bases). V lost 4 bases and J 8 bases, leaving 11 bases between the germline ends. The germline gives CDR1 SGHDT, CDR2 YYEEEE. The CDR3 extends over 12 amino acids. CDR3 protein: CASSRGEGTQYF. As DNA, the CDR3 is TGTGCCAGCAGCCGCGGAGAGGGTACGCAGTATTTT. Full variable domain (rest looked up from reference TRBV5-6 and TRBJ2-3): DAGVTQSPTHLIKTRGQQVTLRCSPKSGHDTVSWYQQALGQGPQFIFQYYEEEERQRGNFPDRFSGHQFPNYSSELNVNALLLGDSALYLCASSRGEGTQYFGPGTRLTVL.

V gene TRBV5-5 combines with J gene TRBJ2-2, with a weak D call TRBD1 (6 bases). V was cut by 5 bases and J by 2 bases, with 13 bases left in between. The CDR3 runs 15 residues. Germline loops: CDR1 SGHKS, CDR2 YYEKEE (reference sequence). The chain's CDR3 is CASRPGQLNTGELFF. The CDR3 DNA follows: TGTGCCAGCAGACCTGGACAGCTTAACACCGGGGAGCTGTTTTTT.

The chain carries TRBV12-3 or TRBV12-4 and TRBJ2-2; 7 bases line up with TRBD2. This CDR3 is built from 13 residues. Losses at the gene ends were 3 bases for V and 5 bases for J; bases not matched to a gene: 0. CDR3: CASSFSGTGELFF. CDR3 DNA: TGTGCCAGCAGTTTTAGCGGGACCGGGGAGCTGTTTTTT.